These 5 T cell receptor beta chains came from one sample sequenced in a study of vaccination and CD4 T cells after COVID-19. The study sequenced cultured CD4+ T cell DNA using the Oncomine TCR Beta short-read assay. MiXCR, applied by TCRdb to the PCR reads, yields one record per CDR3 protein. The profile shows 10,000 to 12,000 distinct CDR3 sequences, 58% of them singletons. As for treatment: approximately 9-day PBMC culture with coronavirus spike peptide pools or control peptides (ViraFEST assay). No cognate antigen is known for these TCRs. The sample consisted of CD4+ T cells from blood, cultured in vitro. These TCRs come from a human donor who had recovered from COVID-19.

The chain couples TRBV18 to TRBJ1-5; 8 positions agree with TRBD1. With V trimmed by 3 bases and J by 3 bases, 1 base remained unmatched. This CDR3 has 14 residues. Germline CDR1 is KGHSH and CDR2 is LQKENI. This CDR3 reads CASSPDRANQPQHF. CDR3 bases: TGTGCCAGCTCACCGGACAGGGCCAATCAGCCCCAGCATTTT.

The chain is built from TRBV12-3 or TRBV12-4 and TRBJ2-7; TRBD2 matches at 13 bases. CDR3 length: 14 residues. The V and J ends lost 6 bases and 9 bases, in that order; junction bases with no gene match: 8. In DNA, the CDR3 is TGTGCCAGCAGACGGGGACTAGCGGGATACCGGCAGTACTTC. Translating gives CASRRGLAGYRQYF.

The sample holds a few counts of this clonotype. The chain recombines TRBV19 with TRBJ1-5; TRBD1 might be the D (5 bases). The germline gives CDR1 LNHDA, CDR2 SQIVND (reference sequence). Trimming cost V 6 bases and J 1 base, with 7 bases left between them. The length of the CDR3 is 13 residues. The CDR3 region has the DNA TGTGCCAGTAGCGGGGGGAGCAATCAGCCCCAGCATTTT. Protein product: CASSGGSNQPQHF.

This clonotype has a handful of counts. The J gene is TRBJ1-2, the V gene TRBV20-1; D is unresolved. Germline V CDR1 and CDR2: DFQATT, SNEGSKA (reference sequence). There are 15 residues in the CDR3. The V gene lost 0 bases and the J gene lost 4 bases, with 15 bases spanning the gap. This chain's CDR3 is CSARDSRGRVYGYTF. The CDR3 bases are TGCAGTGCTAGAGATTCCCGCGGTAGGGTCTATGGCTACACCTTC.

The V gene is TRBV7-8, the J gene TRBJ2-5, with D uncertain. The CDR3 is 13 residues long. V lost 0 bases, J lost 2 bases, and 4 bases lay in between. Germline V gene data show CDR1 as SGHVS and CDR2 as FQNEAQ. CDR3 region: CASSLATQETQYF. The CDR3, as DNA: TGTGCCAGCAGCTTAGCGACACAAGAGACCCAGTACTTC.